A selection of T cell receptor beta chains follows, all from one sample in a study of blood T cells in healthy people across ages. Each CDR3 protein gets one entry after TCRdb re-called the 5' RACE reads with MiXCR. The table has 1.5 million to 2 million distinct CDR3 sequences, roughly 30% seen once. Sequences were obtained from blood. The source is a woman in her 30s in good health. CDR3s include the opening cysteine and the closing phenylalanine or tryptophan. The D gene is left open where the match is weak. Clone size is not always given. Where it is, it says once, few, many or a class for expanded clones.

>.|TRBV10-3|TRBJ1-2|.
TGTGCCATCAGTGCCGGGATCCCTAACTATGGCTACACCTTC
CAISAGIPNYGYTF
>.|TRBV25-1|TRBJ2-5|.
TGTGCCAGCAGTCGGCCGTTGGAAGAGACCCAGTACTTC
CASSRPLEETQYF
>.|TRBV11-2|TRBJ2-7|.
TGTGCCAGCAGCTTAGATGGGAAGGACCACGAGCAGTACTTC
CASSLDGKDHEQYF
>TRBD2|TRBV7-8|TRBJ2-3|.
TGTGCCAGCACCTTAAAAACTAGCGGGGTCACAGATACGCAGTATTTT
CASTLKTSGVTDTQYF
>.|TRBV30|TRBJ1-4|few
TGTGCCTGGAGTGTGACAGGAGAACTGTTTTTT
CAWSVTGELFF
>.|TRBV11-2|TRBJ1-2|.
TGTGCCAGCAGCTCGGCTGGACAGTCATTTTTGGTTGGTTACACCTTC
CASSSAGQSFLVGYTF
>.|TRBV24-1|TRBJ2-7|.
TGTGCCGCGCCACCAGGGGTTAGAAGGTGCGAGCAGTACTTC
CAAPPGVRRCEQYF
>.|TRBV10-3|TRBJ1-1|few
TGTGCCATCAGTAAATCCCAGGGTGAAGCTTTCTTT
CAISKSQGEAFF
>TRBD2|TRBV12-3/TRBV12-4|TRBJ2-2|.
TGTGCCAGCAGCACTAGCGGGGGTACTAGGACCGGGGAGCTGTTTTTT
CASSTSGGTRTGELFF
>.|TRBV13|TRBJ2-5|few
TGTGCCAGCGGCTTCCAACAGGGACTTGGGGAGCAGTACTTC
CASGFQQGLGEQYF
>.|TRBV27|TRBJ1-2|.
TGTGCCAGCAGTTTGGACGGCTACTATGGCCACACCTTC
CASSLDGYYGHTF
>.|TRBV21-1|TRBJ2-1|.
TGTGCCAGCGGGGGAACTAGCGGGGGGCCTTCCTACAATGAGCAGTTCTTC
CASGGTSGGPSYNEQFF
>TRBD2|TRBV7-6|TRBJ2-3|many
TGTGCCAGCAGCCCGGTGGCTAGCGGGAGAACAGATACGCAGTATTTT
CASSPVASGRTDTQYF
>.|TRBV6-2/TRBV6-3|TRBJ1-2|.
TGTGCCAGCAGTTACTCTCGGCAGGGTTCCTATGGCTACACCTTC
CASSYSRQGSYGYTF
>.|TRBV7-2|TRBJ2-3|few
TGTGCCAGCAGCTTAAAGGTTGCGGGGGCCACAGATACGCAGTATTTT
CASSLKVAGATDTQYF
>.|TRBV6-6|TRBJ1-2|many
TGTGCCAGCAGTCGGGACGGGGGCTACACCTTC
CASSRDGGYTF
>TRBD2|TRBV7-9|TRBJ2-1|.
TGTGCCAGCAGCTTAACGGGGGGGCCCCTCAATGAGCAGTTCTTC
CASSLTGGPLNEQFF
>TRBD1|TRBV15|TRBJ2-7|few
TGTGCCACCAGCGGGGCAAACAGGGGGCTGGGCGAGCAGTACTTC
CATSGANRGLGEQYF
>TRBD2|TRBV6-1|TRBJ2-1|few
TGTGCCAGCAGCGCCGGGACTAACCCCGAGCAGTTCTTC
CASSAGTNPEQFF
>.|TRBV7-9|TRBJ1-4|.
TGTGCCAGCAACCCAGGGCTTTCGGATGAAAAACTGTTTTTT
CASNPGLSDEKLFF
>.|TRBV6-5|TRBJ1-2|.
TGTGCCAGCGGTAGGGGGGGGTATGGCTACACCTTC
CASGRGGYGYTF
>.|TRBV20-1|TRBJ2-5|.
TGCAGCGCTAGCCGGAAGTCTGGGGAGCAGTACTTC
CSASRKSGEQYF
>.|TRBV5-1|TRBJ1-5|.
TGCGCCAGCAGCTTGGACGGGCCAAATCAGCCCCAGCATTTT
CASSLDGPNQPQHF
>TRBD2|TRBV12-3/TRBV12-4|TRBJ2-5|.
TGTGCCAGCAGTTCCGGGACTAGCGGGCTAGGGGGGTACCAAGAGGCCCAGTACTTC
CASSSGTSGLGGYQEAQYF
>.|TRBV3-1|TRBJ2-7|.
TGTGCCAGCAGCCAATTGCCGGCAGAACCCTACGAGCAGTACTTC
CASSQLPAEPYEQYF
>TRBD2|TRBV20-1|TRBJ2-7|few
TGCAGTGCTAGAGATGTCCTAGCGGGTGCCTACGAGCAGTACTTC
CSARDVLAGAYEQYF
>TRBD1|TRBV6-6|TRBJ1-5|.
TGTGCCAGCAGCGACCAGGGGGGCGGGCCCCAGCATTTT
CASSDQGGGPQHF
>.|TRBV20-1|TRBJ2-2|few
TGCAGTGCTAGAGTTTCCTGGGGCACCGGGGAGCTGTTTTTT
CSARVSWGTGELFF